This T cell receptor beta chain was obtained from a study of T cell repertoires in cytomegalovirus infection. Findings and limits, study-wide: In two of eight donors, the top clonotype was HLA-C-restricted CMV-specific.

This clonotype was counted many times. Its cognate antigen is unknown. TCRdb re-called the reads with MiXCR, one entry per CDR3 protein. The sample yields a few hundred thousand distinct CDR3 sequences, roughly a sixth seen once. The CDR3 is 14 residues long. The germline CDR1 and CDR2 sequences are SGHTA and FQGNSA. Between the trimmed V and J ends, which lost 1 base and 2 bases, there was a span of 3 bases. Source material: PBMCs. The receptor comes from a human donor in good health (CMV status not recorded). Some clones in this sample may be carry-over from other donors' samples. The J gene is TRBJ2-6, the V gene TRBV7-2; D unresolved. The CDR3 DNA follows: TGTGCCAGCAGCTTAGAAGCTGGGGCCAACGTCCTGACTTTC. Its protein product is CASSLEAGANVLTF.